This is a list of T cell receptor beta chains from one sample in a study of beta chain features in type 1 diabetes. Data came from immunoSEQ multiplex PCR; TCRdb stores just in-frame clones and leaves some out. In the table there are some 25,000 clones, 60% to 80% of which are singletons. Material: Tregs from blood. All receptors come from a woman between 40 and 55 years old in good health. The CDR3 runs from the conserved cysteine through the conserved F or W. The D gene is left open where the match is weak.

cdr3_aa d_call j_call v_call
CASSFGGTTEAFF . TRBJ1-1 TRBV7-8
CASRTGQGVYEQYF TRBD1 TRBJ2-7 TRBV6-1
CASSPSGGTTNEKLFF TRBD1 TRBJ1-4 TRBV5-1
CASSLGAGSNSPLHF . TRBJ1-6 TRBV11-2
CSVEVGGSYEQYF . TRBJ2-7 TRBV29-1
CASSKEVRGLPSIEQYF . TRBJ2-7 TRBV21-1
CASSQDRLGGRFVNEQFF . TRBJ2-1 TRBV14
CSYLQGVQETQYF TRBD1 TRBJ2-5 TRBV29-1
CSATVEDTQYF . TRBJ2-3 TRBV20-1
CASSLRGGGYTF . TRBJ1-2 TRBV7-2
CASSHQGTEAFF . TRBJ1-1 TRBV5-1
CASSERGIDSPLHF . TRBJ1-6 TRBV6-1
CFTETQYF . TRBJ2-5 TRBV9
CASKEAGGRIDTQYF TRBD2 TRBJ2-3 TRBV6-5
CASSFLASTDTQYF . TRBJ2-3 TRBV27
CASSVWFRGEQYF . TRBJ2-7 TRBV7-6
CASSLGGGSTDTQYF TRBD2 TRBJ2-3 TRBV5-4
CASSFSGYEQYF . TRBJ2-7 TRBV7-9
CASSLVGRGRNSPLHF . TRBJ1-6 TRBV7-2
CATSRPTGGWVGELFF TRBD2 TRBJ2-2 TRBV15
CASSPRGSPDTQYF . TRBJ2-3 TRBV18
CASSDPHEERGTDTQYF . TRBJ2-3 TRBV2
CASSLFVGARGFETQYF TRBD1 TRBJ2-5 TRBV7-9
CASSSWRGTDTQYF TRBD2 TRBJ2-3 TRBV6-5
CASSVGSPRLAGRNEQFF TRBD2 TRBJ2-1 TRBV9
CASTILGGTEAFF . TRBJ1-1 TRBV5-1
CASSHGMTTDYEQYF . TRBJ2-7 TRBV11-2
CASSPGGSGAQPQHF . TRBJ1-5 TRBV19
CASSEQGLKTPHF . TRBJ1-5 TRBV27
CASSSFGGAGNEQFF . TRBJ2-1 TRBV2
CAISGAYTGELFF . TRBJ2-2 TRBV10-3
CASSPGQGAFYGYTF TRBD1 TRBJ1-2 TRBV5-5
CASTSFTVNNSPLHF . TRBJ1-6 TRBV7-8